A selection of T cell receptor beta chains follows, all from one sample in a study of control samples from healthy donors and cancer patients. Libraries were prepared by immunoSEQ multiplex PCR; TCRdb keeps only in-frame clonotypes and omits some of them. Of approximately 88,000 clones detected, approximately 93% appear once; the ten largest clones hold roughly 0.92%. Sequenced material: blood. Every receptor here comes from a woman aged 30 to 39 in good health. The CDR3 runs from the conserved cysteine through the conserved F or W. A D gene is named only where the DNA matches it firmly. Clone size, where shown, is once, few, many, or a class for clones that have expanded.

j_gene: TRBJ2-2; d_gene: NA; v_gene: TRBV6-5; abundance: NA; CDR3aa: CASARTRNTGELFF; CDR3nt: TGTGCCAGCGCCCGGACCAGGAACACCGGGGAGCTGTTTTTT
j_gene: TRBJ2-7; d_gene: TRBD2; v_gene: TRBV6-5; abundance: NA; CDR3aa: CASSYGGGGNYEQYF; CDR3nt: TGTGCCAGCAGTTACGGTGGCGGGGGAAACTACGAGCAGTACTTC
j_gene: TRBJ1-4; d_gene: TRBD1; v_gene: TRBV30; abundance: NA; CDR3aa: CAGKYRGTNEKLFF; CDR3nt: TGTGCCGGGAAGTACAGGGGGACTAATGAAAAACTGTTTTTT
j_gene: TRBJ2-7; d_gene: TRBD2; v_gene: TRBV6-5; abundance: NA; CDR3aa: CASSKLAQSSYEQYF; CDR3nt: TGTGCCAGCAGCAAACTAGCGCAAAGCTCCTACGAGCAGTACTTC
j_gene: TRBJ1-4; d_gene: NA; v_gene: TRBV6-5; abundance: NA; CDR3aa: CASSYYATNEKLFF; CDR3nt: TGTGCCAGCAGTTATTATGCAACTAATGAAAAACTGTTTTTT
j_gene: TRBJ2-7; d_gene: TRBD2; v_gene: TRBV28; abundance: NA; CDR3aa: CASTTAGVYEQYF; CDR3nt: TGTGCCAGCACAACGGCGGGAGTCTACGAGCAGTACTTC
j_gene: TRBJ2-7; d_gene: NA; v_gene: TRBV10-3; abundance: NA; CDR3aa: CAIRDSGPGSSYEQYF; CDR3nt: TGTGCCATCAGGGACTCGGGGCCGGGGAGCTCCTACGAGCAGTACTTC
j_gene: TRBJ1-6; d_gene: NA; v_gene: TRBV7-8; abundance: NA; CDR3aa: CASSQRTVGSPLHF; CDR3nt: TGTGCCAGCAGCCAACGGACAGTTGGTTCACCCCTCCACTTT
j_gene: TRBJ2-1; d_gene: NA; v_gene: TRBV18; abundance: NA; CDR3aa: CASSLLGDEQFF; CDR3nt: TGTGCCAGCTCACTACTAGGGGATGAGCAGTTCTTC
j_gene: TRBJ2-3; d_gene: NA; v_gene: TRBV5-4; abundance: NA; CDR3aa: CASSSRSQTADTQYF; CDR3nt: TGTGCCAGCAGCTCGCGATCACAAACAGCAGATACGCAGTATTTT
j_gene: TRBJ1-3; d_gene: NA; v_gene: TRBV10-1; abundance: NA; CDR3aa: CASRLDRISGNTIYF; CDR3nt: TGCGCCAGCAGACTCGACAGGATCTCTGGAAACACCATATATTTT
j_gene: TRBJ2-1; d_gene: TRBD2; v_gene: TRBV11-2; abundance: NA; CDR3aa: CASSLELARISYNEQFF; CDR3nt: TGTGCCAGCAGCTTAGAACTAGCGAGAATCTCCTACAATGAGCAGTTCTTC
j_gene: TRBJ2-3; d_gene: NA; v_gene: TRBV27; abundance: NA; CDR3aa: CASSLRGLIGNTQYF; CDR3nt: TGTGCCAGCAGTTTACGGGGCCTCATCGGGAATACGCAGTATTTT
j_gene: TRBJ2-1; d_gene: NA; v_gene: TRBV11-2; abundance: NA; CDR3aa: CASSLGGLRNEQFF; CDR3nt: TGTGCCAGCAGCTTAGGTGGACTCAGGAATGAGCAGTTCTTC
j_gene: TRBJ2-7; d_gene: NA; v_gene: TRBV4-1; abundance: NA; CDR3aa: CASSRRQASVYEQYF; CDR3nt: TGCGCCAGCAGCCGACGCCAGGCTAGCGTCTACGAGCAGTACTTC
j_gene: TRBJ1-5; d_gene: NA; v_gene: TRBV3-1/TRBV3-2; abundance: NA; CDR3aa: CASSQGQSPNQPQHF; CDR3nt: TGTGCCAGCAGCCAAGGACAGAGTCCCAATCAGCCCCAGCATTTT
j_gene: TRBJ1-1; d_gene: NA; v_gene: TRBV11-2; abundance: NA; CDR3aa: CASSLDRGRAPFF; CDR3nt: TGTGCCAGCAGCTTAGATCGGGGCAGGGCTCCTTTCTTT
j_gene: TRBJ2-1; d_gene: NA; v_gene: TRBV5-1; abundance: NA; CDR3aa: CASSLGGDPTYNEQFF; CDR3nt: TGCGCCAGCAGCTTGGGGGGGGACCCAACCTACAATGAGCAGTTCTTC
j_gene: TRBJ2-1; d_gene: TRBD1; v_gene: TRBV6-1; abundance: few; CDR3aa: CASSEREDRDEQFF; CDR3nt: TGTGCCAGCAGTGAACGAGAGGACAGGGATGAGCAGTTCTTC
j_gene: TRBJ2-1; d_gene: NA; v_gene: TRBV11-2; abundance: NA; CDR3aa: CASSLTQGNYNEQFF; CDR3nt: TGTGCCAGCAGCTTAACCCAGGGGAATTACAATGAGCAGTTCTTC
j_gene: TRBJ2-7; d_gene: NA; v_gene: TRBV6-1; abundance: NA; CDR3aa: CASSESHYEQYF; CDR3nt: TGTGCCAGCAGTGAAAGTCACTACGAGCAGTACTTC
j_gene: TRBJ1-2; d_gene: NA; v_gene: TRBV15; abundance: NA; CDR3aa: CATSRDLGGYGYTF; CDR3nt: TGTGCCACCAGCAGAGATCTGGGTGGCTATGGCTACACCTTC
j_gene: TRBJ2-7; d_gene: NA; v_gene: TRBV5-6; abundance: NA; CDR3aa: CASSLGGDSYEQYF; CDR3nt: TGTGCCAGCAGCTTGGGTGGGGACTCCTACGAGCAGTACTTC
j_gene: TRBJ1-1; d_gene: NA; v_gene: TRBV11-3; abundance: NA; CDR3aa: CASSLDSWTEAFF; CDR3nt: TGTGCCAGCAGCCTTGACAGTTGGACTGAAGCTTTCTTT
j_gene: TRBJ1-2; d_gene: TRBD1; v_gene: TRBV29-1; abundance: NA; CDR3aa: CSVEGQGRNYGYTF; CDR3nt: TGCAGCGTTGAAGGACAGGGTCGGAACTATGGCTACACCTTC
j_gene: TRBJ2-2; d_gene: NA; v_gene: TRBV13; abundance: once; CDR3aa: CASSGENTGELFF; CDR3nt: TGTGCCAGCAGCGGAGAGAACACCGGGGAGCTGTTTTTT
j_gene: TRBJ1-1; d_gene: NA; v_gene: TRBV19; abundance: NA; CDR3aa: CASSSTTNTEAFF; CDR3nt: TGTGCCAGTAGCTCCACAACGAACACTGAAGCTTTCTTT
j_gene: TRBJ1-1; d_gene: TRBD1; v_gene: TRBV29-1; abundance: NA; CDR3aa: CSVEGTGATEAFF; CDR3nt: TGCAGCGTTGAGGGGACAGGGGCCACTGAAGCTTTCTTT
j_gene: TRBJ1-6; d_gene: NA; v_gene: TRBV7-9; abundance: once; CDR3aa: CASSLGVGDPNSPLHF; CDR3nt: TGTGCCAGCAGCTTAGGTGTGGGAGACCCGAATTCACCCCTCCACTTT
j_gene: TRBJ2-7; d_gene: NA; v_gene: TRBV3-1/TRBV3-2; abundance: once; CDR3aa: CASSQALTEQQYF; CDR3nt: TGTGCCAGCAGCCAAGCTTTAACTGAGCAGCAGTACTTC
j_gene: TRBJ1-6; d_gene: NA; v_gene: TRBV25-1; abundance: NA; CDR3aa: CASSLSHRALNSPLHF; CDR3nt: TGTGCCAGCAGTCTTTCCCACCGGGCCCTTAATTCACCCCTCCACTTT
j_gene: TRBJ2-2; d_gene: NA; v_gene: TRBV19; abundance: NA; CDR3aa: CASSELGGSGELFF; CDR3nt: TGTGCCAGTAGTGAGCTCGGGGGCTCCGGGGAGCTGTTTTTT
j_gene: TRBJ2-7; d_gene: NA; v_gene: TRBV6-5; abundance: NA; CDR3aa: CASGGRTKSYEQYF; CDR3nt: TGTGCCAGCGGGGGAAGGACCAAATCCTACGAGCAGTACTTC
j_gene: TRBJ2-7; d_gene: NA; v_gene: TRBV7-9; abundance: medium-sized; CDR3aa: CASSFGPHYEQYF; CDR3nt: TGTGCCAGCAGCTTCGGTCCCCACTACGAGCAGTACTTC
j_gene: TRBJ2-5; d_gene: TRBD2; v_gene: TRBV4-1; abundance: NA; CDR3aa: CASSQNQGLAETQYF; CDR3nt: TGCGCCAGCAGCCAAAACCAGGGACTAGCAGAGACCCAGTACTTC
j_gene: TRBJ1-1; d_gene: NA; v_gene: TRBV30; abundance: NA; CDR3aa: CAWSVLRGMNTEAFF; CDR3nt: TGTGCCTGGAGTGTACTGAGGGGAATGAACACTGAAGCTTTCTTT
j_gene: TRBJ1-4; d_gene: NA; v_gene: TRBV19; abundance: NA; CDR3aa: CASTPPGDPGQKLFF; CDR3nt: TGTGCCAGTACCCCACCGGGGGACCCGGGGCAAAAACTGTTTTTT
j_gene: TRBJ1-3; d_gene: TRBD1; v_gene: TRBV5-1; abundance: NA; CDR3aa: CASSGLGQATGGSGNTIYF; CDR3nt: TGCGCCAGCTCTGGCCTGGGACAGGCTACGGGAGGCTCTGGAAACACCATATATTTT
j_gene: TRBJ1-1; d_gene: NA; v_gene: TRBV30; abundance: NA; CDR3aa: CAWSEYRRNTEAFF; CDR3nt: TGTGCCTGGAGTGAGTACCGCAGGAACACTGAAGCTTTCTTT
j_gene: TRBJ2-3; d_gene: NA; v_gene: TRBV5-1; abundance: once; CDR3aa: CASSLVVGSTDTQYF; CDR3nt: TGCGCCAGCAGCTTGGTCGTGGGTTCCACAGATACGCAGTATTTT
j_gene: TRBJ1-2; d_gene: NA; v_gene: TRBV5-6; abundance: NA; CDR3aa: CASSLDSGVYGYTF; CDR3nt: TGTGCCAGCAGCTTAGACTCAGGGGTCTATGGCTACACCTTC
j_gene: TRBJ2-7; d_gene: TRBD2; v_gene: TRBV18; abundance: NA; CDR3aa: CASSSDQAGGRNEQYF; CDR3nt: TGTGCCAGCTCATCCGATCAAGCGGGAGGAAGGAACGAGCAGTACTTC
j_gene: TRBJ2-7; d_gene: TRBD2; v_gene: TRBV5-4; abundance: NA; CDR3aa: CASSHGGGSSSYEQYF; CDR3nt: TGTGCCAGCAGCCACGGGGGGGGAAGTAGCTCCTACGAGCAGTACTTC
j_gene: TRBJ1-2; d_gene: NA; v_gene: TRBV6-2/TRBV6-3; abundance: NA; CDR3aa: CASSYGDINYGYTF; CDR3nt: TGTGCCAGCAGTTATGGGGATATTAACTATGGCTACACCTTC
j_gene: TRBJ2-1; d_gene: NA; v_gene: TRBV27; abundance: NA; CDR3aa: CASRVPGQLVQFF; CDR3nt: TGTGCCAGCAGGGTACCGGGACAATTAGTGCAGTTCTTC
j_gene: TRBJ1-4; d_gene: NA; v_gene: TRBV23-1; abundance: NA; CDR3aa: CASSQSGVAEKLFF; CDR3nt: TGCGCCAGCAGTCAATCAGGGGTTGCTGAAAAACTGTTTTTT
j_gene: TRBJ2-3; d_gene: NA; v_gene: TRBV14; abundance: few; CDR3aa: CASADGRGFTDTQYF; CDR3nt: TGTGCCTCAGCAGATGGTCGGGGTTTCACAGATACGCAGTATTTT
j_gene: TRBJ2-7; d_gene: NA; v_gene: TRBV9; abundance: NA; CDR3aa: CASSESDFYEQYF; CDR3nt: TGTGCCAGCAGCGAATCAGACTTCTACGAGCAGTACTTC